One sample yielded the 28 T cell receptor beta chains listed below, sequenced in a study of PD-L1 blockade in urothelial cancer. Time point given: pretreatment peripheral blood. Some clones are missing from TCRdb's copy, which holds only in-frame ones; the method was immunoSEQ multiplex PCR. Of around 63,000 clones in the sample, over 75% were seen once. The sample was PBMCs, taken around atezolizumab (anti-PD-L1) treatment. These receptors came from a man in his 70s with urothelial cancer.

The rearrangement joins TRBV7-9 to TRBJ1-4; D is possibly TRBD1 (6 bases). The germline V gene encodes CDR1 SEHNR and CDR2 FQNEAQ (reference sequence). The V end lost 5 bases, the J end lost 2 bases, and 15 bases lay between the germline ends. This CDR3 comprises 16 residues. The CDR3: CASSVPRGWTNEKLFF. In DNA, the CDR3 is TGTGCCAGCAGCGTCCCCAGGGGTTGGACTAATGAAAAACTGTTTTTT.

The chain recombines TRBV11-3 with TRBJ2-3, with a tentative D call TRBD2 (5 bases). The germline gives CDR1 SGHNT, CDR2 YENEEA. V was shortened by 5 bases and J by 5 bases, with 20 bases between the two germline ends. The CDR3 loop spans 16 amino acids. The chain's CDR3 is CASSLGWTGARDTQYF. DNA of the CDR3: TGTGCCAGCAGCCTGGGCTGGACTGGCGCAAGAGATACGCAGTATTTT.

The chain has TRBV7-2 and TRBJ2-3; possible D gene TRBD2, 5 bases. Trimming removed 3 bases from V and 2 bases from J, with 21 bases in between. The CDR3 contains 18 residues. The germline gives CDR1 SGHTA, CDR2 FQGNSA. The CDR3 protein is CASSLFGYPEADTDTQYF. CDR3 sequence (DNA): TGTGCCAGCAGCTTGTTCGGATACCCGGAGGCCGACACAGATACGCAGTATTTT.

The chain is built from TRBV10-3 and TRBJ2-5; 10 nucleotides align to TRBD2. The CDR3 has 17 residues. V was clipped by 0 bases and J by 2 bases; unmatched bases: 6. Germline V gives CDR1 ENHRY, CDR2 SYGVKD. The CDR3 DNA sequence: TGTGCCATCAGTGAGTCTGCTAGCGGGAGTTGGCAAGAGACCCAGTACTTC. This translates into CAISESASGSWQETQYF.

The chain employs TRBV5-6 and TRBJ2-3; D might be TRBD1 (6 bases). Trimming removed 0 bases at V and 2 bases at J, with 13 bases between. This CDR3 has 16 amino acids. CDR1 SGHDT and CDR2 YYEEEE come from the germline V gene. CDR3 nucleotide sequence: TGTGCCAGCAGCTTGGGTGCCACAGGGATCACAGATACGCAGTATTTT. It is translated as CASSLGATGITDTQYF.

The chain recombines TRBV5-4 with TRBJ2-1; no reliable D call. V was clipped by 0 bases and J by 8 bases, with 15 bases between them. CDR1 is SGHNT and CDR2 is YYREEE in the germline V gene (reference sequence). The CDR3 is 15 residues long. The CDR3 nucleotides read TGTGCCAGCAGCTTGGCTACAGCCAAAGTCGATGAGCAGTTCTTC. Protein sequence: CASSLATAKVDEQFF.

This sequence joins TRBV6-1 and TRBJ2-7; 7 bases fit TRBD1. This CDR3 comprises 14 residues. Losses at the gene ends were 6 bases for V and 1 base for J; bases not matched to a gene: 6. Germline CDR1 is MNHNS and CDR2 is SASEGT. For the CDR3, the DNA is TGTGCCAGCAGGGGACAGCTAAATTCCTACGAGCAGTACTTC. Residues: CASRGQLNSYEQYF.

The rearrangement uses TRBV7-9 and TRBJ1-2, with 9 positions matching TRBD1. This CDR3 contains 16 residues. Germline V gene data show CDR1 as SEHNR and CDR2 as FQNEAQ (reference sequence). V shed 6 bases and J 3 bases; nucleotides not matched to a gene: 11. The CDR3 spells CASSHLGTGIDYGYTF. CDR3 nucleotides: TGTGCCAGCAGTCACCTTGGGACAGGGATTGACTATGGCTACACCTTC.

The rearrangement uses TRBV9 and TRBJ1-5; maybe TRBD1 (6 bases). Trimming cost V 4 bases and J 2 bases, with 13 bases left between them. This CDR3 has 15 amino acids. CDR1 is SGDLS and CDR2 is YYNGEE in the germline V gene. The CDR3 DNA sequence: TGTGCCAGCAGCCCCCGACCAGGGGGCAATCAGCCCCAGCATTTT. It yields the protein CASSPRPGGNQPQHF.

CDR3 loop: CASSLGQGWEKLFF. The CDR3 nucleotides are TGCGCCAGCAGCTTGGGACAGGGCTGGGAAAAACTGTTTTTT. The J gene is TRBJ1-4, the V gene TRBV5-1; 7 bases map to TRBD1. V lost 0 bases and J lost 8; bases outside the gene matches: 4. CDR3 length: 14 amino acids. Germline values: CDR1 SGHRS, CDR2 YFSETQ.

This clone was detected only once. The genes are TRBV5-5 and TRBJ1-5; 9 nucleotides align to TRBD1. Germline loops: CDR1 SGHKS, CDR2 YYEKEE (reference sequence). V lost 5 bases, J lost 8 bases, and 14 bases stayed unmatched. The CDR3 contains 16 residues. The CDR3 nucleotides read TGTGCCAGCAGTTCCGGACAGGGGTCGGCCGGGGAGCCCCAGCATTTT. It yields the protein CASSSGQGSAGEPQHF. The full variable domain, in which reference TRBV5-5 and TRBJ1-5 provide the parts outside the CDR3, is DAGVTQSPTHLIKTRGQQVTLRCSPISGHKSVSWYQQVLGQGPQFIFQYYEKEERGRGNFPDRFSARQFPNYSSELNVNALLLGDSALYLCASSSGQGSAGEPQHFGDGTRLSIL.

This chain joins TRBV6-4 and TRBJ2-1, with D possibly matching TRBD1 (6 bases). The V end was cut by 4 bases, the J end by 0 bases, with 13 bases between. CDR3 size: 16 residues. Germline V gene lookup returns CDR1 MRHNA and CDR2 SNTAGT. The DNA of the CDR3 is TGTGCCAGCAGTGCCCAGGGGCTAAGCTCCTACAATGAGCAGTTCTTC. As protein: CASSAQGLSSYNEQFF.

DNA of the CDR3: TGCGCCAGCAGCCAAGATTATCTAGCGGGAGGGTTGACAGATACGCAGTATTTT. Protein product: CASSQDYLAGGLTDTQYF. V usage is TRBV4-3 and J usage is TRBJ2-3, with 12 bases matching TRBD2. The junction had 7 bases not matched to a gene; V was cut back by 0 bases and J by 3 bases. The CDR3 loop spans 18 amino acids. CDR1 is LGHNA and CDR2 is YSLEER in the germline V gene.

The chain joins TRBV6-1 to TRBJ2-7, with TRBD2 matching over 7 bases. V dropped 1 base and J dropped 0; count of bases not matched to a gene: 3. Germline CDR1 is MNHNS and CDR2 is SASEGT. This CDR3 is built from 15 residues. The CDR3 region is CASSEDGGSSYEQYF. The CDR3 region has the DNA TGTGCCAGCAGTGAAGACGGCGGGAGCTCCTACGAGCAGTACTTC.

The V gene is TRBV5-1, the J gene TRBJ1-1, with D possibly being TRBD1 (6 bases). The length of the CDR3 is 21 residues. The germline V gene has CDR1 SGHRS and CDR2 YFSETQ. The V end lost 4 bases, the J end lost 3 bases, and 34 bases lay between the germline ends. As DNA, the CDR3 is TGCGCCAGCAGCGACCACCACTGGAGCACACTCCTCCCTGGGGGCTACACTGAAGCTTTCTTT. This sequence encodes CASSDHHWSTLLPGGYTEAFF.

In DNA form, the CDR3 reads TGCGCCAGCAGTTTGACTAGCGGGAGTCGTTCCGGGGAGCTGTTTTTT. It encodes CASSLTSGSRSGELFF. The rearrangement joins TRBV4-3 to TRBJ2-2, with 12 bases identical to TRBD2. From germline, CDR1 is LGHNA and CDR2 YSLEER. The CDR3 runs 16 residues. The V gene end was trimmed by 6 bases and the J gene end by 6 bases; junction bases not matched to a gene: 8.

Details on this clone: Germline and junction disagree at one end, which may indicate a read error. The V call is TRBV5-4, the J call TRBJ1-1; D is unresolved. The CDR3 runs 13 residues. CDR1 SGHNT and CDR2 YYREEE come from the germline V gene (reference sequence). CDR3 sequence (DNA): TGTGCCAGCAGCTTGGCCAGGAACATTGAAGCTTTCTTT. Amino acid sequence: CASSLARNIEAFF.

The rearrangement links TRBV11-3 to TRBJ1-2, with D uncertain. The germline V gene encodes CDR1 SGHNT and CDR2 YENEEA. Trimming removed 1 base at V and 4 bases at J, with 7 bases between. The CDR3 is made up of 13 amino acids. CDR3 residues: CASSLASGYGYTF. In nucleotides, the CDR3 is TGTGCCAGCAGCTTAGCCTCAGGCTATGGCTACACCTTC.

This chain links TRBV7-2 with TRBJ2-3; the D gene is possibly TRBD2 (5 bases). The length of the CDR3 is 16 residues. Trimming pared 4 bases from V and 6 bases from J, leaving 20 bases between. Germline CDR1 is SGHTA and CDR2 is FQGNSA. The CDR3 is CASSSAPGSRMDTQYF. CDR3 DNA sequence: TGTGCCAGCAGCTCCGCACCGGGATCGAGGATGGATACGCAGTATTTT.

The chain couples TRBV11-2 to TRBJ2-1; 11 bases match TRBD2. Trimming at V came to 2 bases and at J to 2 bases, leaving 11 bases not matched to a gene. The CDR3 spans 19 residues. Germline V lookup: CDR1 SGHAT, CDR2 FQNNGV. The CDR3 DNA is TGTGCCAGCAGCTTAAGGGGCCTCCAACTAGCGGGAGCCTACAATGAGCAGTTCTTC. This codes for CASSLRGLQLAGAYNEQFF.

In this sample, this clone turned up a few times. This sequence joins TRBV7-2 and TRBJ2-7; D is undetermined. This CDR3 is 11 amino acids long. Trimming took off 5 bases at V and 1 base at J, with 3 bases between the two ends. Germline lookup yields CDR1 SGHTA and CDR2 FQGNSA. Here the CDR3 reads CASSHSYEQYF. CDR3 DNA: TGTGCCAGCAGCCATTCCTACGAGCAGTACTTC.

The rearrangement uses TRBV6-5 and TRBJ1-6; D possibly corresponds to TRBD1 (6 bases). This CDR3 has 14 residues. Germline assignment: CDR1 MNHEY and CDR2 SVGAGI. V lost 3 bases and J 7 bases, leaving 10 bases between the germline ends. In nucleotides, the CDR3 is TGTGCCAGCAGTTATAGGGGGGGGAATTCACCCCTCCACTTT. It codes for CASSYRGGNSPLHF.

CDR3 region: CASSDGGLGRNEQFF. CDR3 nucleotide sequence: TGTGCCAGCAGTGACGGGGGACTGGGCCGGAATGAGCAGTTCTTC. The rearrangement joins TRBV6-4 to TRBJ2-1; possible D gene TRBD2, 6 bases. Germline-derived CDR1 and CDR2 are MRHNA and SNTAGT. The CDR3 sequence is 15 residues long. Trimming shortened V by 2 bases and J by 7 bases, and 15 bases separated the two germline ends.

The V gene is TRBV10-3, the J gene TRBJ2-2, with 7 bases aligning to TRBD2. There are 13 residues in the CDR3. The germline CDR1 and CDR2 sequences are ENHRY and SYGVKD. The junction had 4 bases not matched to a gene; V was cut back by 11 bases and J by 1 base. CDR3 protein: CAYQRENTGELFF. CDR3 DNA sequence: TGTGCCTACCAGCGGGAGAACACCGGGGAGCTGTTTTTT.

This clone was counted between two and nine times. The V and J genes are TRBV18 and TRBJ2-5; TRBD2 matches at 10 bases. Per germline, CDR1 KGHSH and CDR2 LQKENI. Trimming cost V 1 base and J 5 bases; bases outside gene matches: 7. This CDR3 spans 16 amino acids. The CDR3 reads CASSPRASGSTETQYF. The DNA for the CDR3 is TGTGCCAGCTCACCACGGGCTAGCGGGAGTACGGAGACCCAGTACTTC.

The chain uses TRBV28 and TRBJ2-1, with TRBD2 as a possible D gene (6 bases). The CDR3 has 13 residues. The germline CDR1 and CDR2 sequences are MDHEN and SYDVKM. Trimming shortened V by 3 bases and J by 7 bases, and 10 bases separated the two germline ends. The CDR3 DNA reads as TGTGCCAGCAGTTTTAGCGGAATAAATGAGCAGTTCTTC. Its protein is CASSFSGINEQFF.

This CDR3 reads CAWASGTGSEKLFF. As DNA, the CDR3 is TGTGCCTGGGCTTCCGGGACAGGGAGCGAAAAACTGTTTTTT. The rearrangement joins TRBV30 to TRBJ1-4; 9 bases are shared with TRBD1. The CDR3 consists of 14 residues. In germline, CDR1 is GTSNPN, CDR2 SVGIG (reference sequence). V was clipped by 5 bases and J by 8 bases; unmatched bases: 9. Full variable domain (outside the CDR3, taken from reference TRBV30 and TRBJ1-4): SQTIHQWPATLVQPVGSPLSLECTVEGTSNPNLYWYRQAAGRGLQLLFYSVGIGQISSEVPQNLSASRPQDRQFILSSKKLLLSDSGFYLCAWASGTGSEKLFFGSGTQLSVL.

The CDR3 loop is CASSVEDRANYGYTF. The CDR3 DNA reads as TGTGCCAGCAGCGTAGAGGACAGAGCAAACTATGGCTACACCTTC. The rearrangement joins TRBV9 to TRBJ1-2; tentatively, D is TRBD1 (6 bases). Germline V gene data show CDR1 as SGDLS and CDR2 as YYNGEE. CDR3 length: 15 residues. Trimming removed 0 bases from V and 2 bases from J, with 11 bases in between. Full variable domain (rest looked up from reference TRBV9 and TRBJ1-2): DSGVTQTPKHLITATGQRVTLRCSPRSGDLSVYWYQQSLDQGLQFLIQYYNGEERAKGNILERFSAQQFPDLHSELNLSSLELGDSALYFCASSVEDRANYGYTFGSGTRLTVV.